This TCR beta chain was observed in a study of T-cell memory formation after mild COVID-19. 5'RACE with constant-segment primers built TCRalpha and TCRbeta cDNA libraries with UMIs. TCRdb processed the 5' RACE reads anew with MiXCR; each CDR3 protein has one entry. The table has fewer than 40,000 distinct CDR3 sequences, roughly an eighth seen once. Study-wide results and limits: Cross-reactive memory apparently joined, as some responding clones appeared in pre-infection memory. Shrinking CD4+ clones resided mostly in CM and EM, and CD8+ ones in EMRA.

About this clonotype itself: What it binds is unknown.

V was clipped by 2 bases and J by 13 bases, with 10 bases between them. The CDR3 runs to 11 residues. Germline V gives CDR1 PRHDT, CDR2 FYEKMQ (reference sequence). Sequenced input: PBMCs or a T cell subset sorted from them (not recorded which). This sequence originates from a man aged 18 to 29 who had mild COVID-19 (a few samples of this study predate the infection). Cell type and time point are not known. The chain uses TRBV13 and TRBJ2-3; the D is unclear. The CDR3 region is CASSLNGPEYF. CDR3 nucleotides: TGTGCCAGCAGCTTAAATGGTCCGGAGTATTTT.